This entry describes one TCR beta chain. Its specific antigen is unknown. The input lacks base qualities; no much larger clone sits a single base away. Donors were healthy HIV-negative adults with no recently reported acute infections or vaccinations. Only Caucasian adults living in Nashville, Tennessee, USA were represented among the donors. CD4+ T cells were enriched by magnetic negative selection, after which naive cells were positively selected on CD45RA and the negative fraction was taken as the memory subset. Blood was obtained by leukapheresis, after which PBMCs were separated by Ficoll-Histopaque density gradient centrifugation and cryopreserved in liquid nitrogen vapor phase. Analytical flow cytometry was used to check the purity and quantity of every magnetically sorted T cell population. Each sorted fraction had its genomic DNA isolated and then quantified by UV absorbance on a Nanodrop 2000c.

TCR CDR3 regions were amplified from genomic DNA by multiplex PCR using the deep immunoSEQ assay. Extracted genomic DNA from each cell subset was spread evenly across all wells of several immunoSEQ 96-well plates, with each plate serving as a replicate. For sorted subsets, each replicate PCR was loaded with roughly 200 ng genomic DNA, equivalent to 30,000 to 35,000 T cell genomes. Purified libraries were measured with a Qubit 3.0 fluorometer, size-checked on a Bioanalyzer 2100, and measured again with the KAPA Library Quantification kit. Every immunoSEQ 96-well plate was sequenced on a dedicated single-read 150-cycle Illumina NextSeq 550 flow cell. As for the original processing: Because the immunoSEQ output included only junctional sequences and no quality scores, the filtering could not be the same as the filtering used for full-length reads. Sequences were annotated with PyIR, a Python wrapper for IgBLAST v1.9, using IMGT germline references to assign V/J genes and CDR3. Reads were filtered out if the reads had weak V/J assignments (E-value above 1e-6), no CDR3, stop codons, out-of-frame junctions, or ambiguous translated residues. V3J clonotypes were defined as sequences sharing an identical inferred V gene, J gene, and CDR3 amino acid sequence. Percentage overlap between repertoires was calculated by dividing the number of shared unique clonotypes by the size of the smaller repertoire. Repertoire richness was assessed with RTK rarefaction, the Chao1 estimator, and Recon v2.1 estimates of unobserved clonotypes. For all TCRbeta clonotypes obtained by the gDNA method from four donors, generation probabilities were computed with OLGA. As stored in TCRdb, this immuneACCESS dataset retains in-frame rearrangements with V and J assigned. A fraction of the clones does not appear; measured against another copy, unresolved V genes explain less than half of the discrepancy, and the remainder lacks a known reason. The V and J calls and clone size were taken over from that table, and D and trimming were inferred from the DNA. The sample profile shows about 2.4 million clones; 90% to 95% of them were found once. The ten largest clones add up to roughly 0.36% of the sample.

The sample comes from a study of shared clonotypes between healthy human individuals (TCRdb year 2020). Regarding the research as a whole: The cohort included three men and two women between 18 and 49 years of age. Leukapheresis yielded between about 0.9 and 9 billion PBMCs per donor. For each donor, three plates each were used for CD4 naive and CD4 memory, two plates were used for CD8 naive, and one plate was used for CD8 memory. To estimate repertoire size and how much clonotype sharing occurs between individuals, the study deeply sequenced the blood TCR repertoires of several healthy adults. To increase sequencing depth and limit assay-specific biases, TCR repertoire library preparation and sequencing were carried out by different laboratories using diverse techniques.

What the research found in general, with its limitations: Naive subsets generally had larger estimated clonotype richness than memory subsets did. Even with the large sequencing depth, rarefaction of the sorted-subset datasets indicated that sequencing was incomplete. Sampling was restricted to blood, and TCR repertoires in tissue are likely to differ from TCR repertoires in blood. Clonotypes shared by all four sorted-subset donors showed higher generation probabilities than non-shared clonotypes. Sharing across four donors was observed for roughly 5.4% of naive CD4, 3% to 3.5% of naive CD8, 2.3% of memory CD4, and around 0.4% of memory CD8 clonotypes. Pairwise subsampling led to the expectation that sequencing depth would affect the degree of clonotype sharing among donors. Because the study included a small number of donors, the genetic and exposure-history diversity represented was limited.

The CDR1 and CDR2 encoded by the germline V gene (reference sequence) are MNHNY and SVGAGI. Ends trimmed: V by 4 bases, J by 6 bases; bases unmatched to a gene: 5. From the cysteine up to the phenylalanine, the CDR3 has a length of 14 residues. The DNA shown is the 42-base CDR3, in frame from base 1. The chain employs TRBV6-6 and TRBJ1-2; TRBD1 lines up with 10 middle nucleotides. The source of this sequence is a young man in good health. Some clones in this sample may be carry-over from other donors' samples. Material for sequencing was naive CD4+ T cells from PBMCs. Interpreted using the paper, the cell subset or site label stands for: CD45RA+ positively selected. The sequenced DNA is TGTGCCAGCAGTTGGCGACAGGGGGCGGATGGCTACACCTTC. It specifies CASSWRQGADGYTF.